The 6 T cell receptor beta chains given below trace back to one sample, sequenced in a study of OX40 agonist ivuxolimab in advanced cancers. Sequenced by immunoSEQ multiplex PCR; TCRdb stores in-frame clones only, minus some. The sample carries tens of thousands of clones, around nine tenths recorded once. Sequenced material: CD4+ or CD8+ T cells sorted from blood, taken in a trial of the OX40 agonist ivuxolimab. Receptors originate from an adult with an advanced solid tumor such as melanoma, head and neck, liver or kidney cancer.

CDR3 in amino acids: CASSQAAGGNTEAFF. CDR3 nucleotide sequence: TGCGCCAGCAGCCAAGCGGCAGGGGGGAACACTGAAGCTTTCTTT. The chain uses TRBV4-3 and TRBJ1-1; 7 nucleotides agree with TRBD1. The germline CDR1 and CDR2 sequences are LGHNA and YSLEER. There are 15 residues in the CDR3. The V segment lost 1 base and the J segment 1 base; nucleotides outside the gene matches: 3.

V gene TRBV5-4 combines with J gene TRBJ2-4; tentative D call: TRBD2 (7 bases). V lost 3 bases and J lost 1, with 11 bases in between. Germline assignment: CDR1 SGHNT and CDR2 YYREEE (reference sequence). The CDR3 extends over 15 amino acids. This CDR3 reads CASSSKGGAKNIQYF. The DNA of the CDR3 is TGTGCCAGCAGCTCGAAGGGGGGGGCCAAAAACATTCAGTACTTC.

This clone was seen a single time. This sequence joins TRBV2 and TRBJ2-2; TRBD2 aligns across 8 bases. The CDR3 has 16 residues. The germline V gene has CDR1 SNHLY and CDR2 FYNNEI. Trimming at V came to 5 bases and at J to 5 bases, leaving 10 bases not matched to a gene. The DNA for the CDR3 is TGTGCCAGCAGTCCGCCCGCGGGGGGTCTAACCGGGGAGCTGTTTTTT. This translates into CASSPPAGGLTGELFF.

The CDR3 region has the DNA TGTGCCAGCAGCCTTAGGGGGCTTACCGAAAAACTGTTTTTT. Its protein is CASSLRGLTEKLFF. The chain joins TRBV27 to TRBJ1-4; 7 nucleotides align to TRBD1. Germline V gene lookup returns CDR1 MNHEY and CDR2 SMNVEV (reference sequence). The CDR3 has 14 amino acids. The trim removed 6 bases at V and 8 bases at J, leaving 9 bases unmatched.

The rearrangement uses TRBV9 and TRBJ2-5, with D perhaps matching TRBD2 (6 bases). Per the germline V gene, CDR1 is SGDLS and CDR2 is YYNGEE. V was clipped by 2 bases and J by 1 base, with 12 bases between them. This CDR3 is built from 15 residues. The CDR3 sequence is CASSVSVGGQETQYF. The CDR3 region has the DNA TGTGCCAGCAGCGTCTCGGTGGGAGGCCAAGAGACCCAGTACTTC.

The chain has TRBV2 and TRBJ1-4; no definite D call. This CDR3 region has 15 residues. V was shortened by 6 bases and J by 1 base, with 12 bases between the two germline ends. Per the germline V gene, CDR1 is SNHLY and CDR2 is FYNNEI. CDR3 sequence: CASSARLLTNEKLFF. The CDR3 DNA is TGTGCCAGCAGCGCCCGCCTGTTAACTAATGAAAAACTGTTTTTT.